The clone carrying this T cell receptor (beta chain) has a single count. The antigen remains unidentified. The sample originates from a study of immune evolution from preneoplasia to lung adenocarcinoma. Looking at the study overall: HLA loss of heterozygosity: over 5.5% AIS, less than 18% MIA, about 31% ADC, none AAH. Points from the study as a whole: Normal lung had the highest top T cell clone frequencies.

Generated by immunoSEQ multiplex PCR, the TCRdb table keeps only in-frame clones and is missing some. The table includes around 8,000 clones, about 79% detected once. Between about 2014 and 2018, patients underwent resection in Japan or China. Premalignant or tumor cells were enriched by macro-dissection after pathologic assessment. Sequencing input: FFPE invasive lung adenocarcinoma tissue. The clonotype originates from a person between 45 and 75 years old with lung adenocarcinoma.

CDR3 DNA: TGTGCCAGCAGCCCGGGCCCCGCGGGCACATACAATGAGCAGTTCTTC. This gives the protein CASSPGPAGTYNEQFF. The rearrangement links TRBV9 to TRBJ2-1; TRBD2 is a possible D gene (5 bases). The CDR3 is 16 residues long. V dropped 4 bases and J dropped 4 bases, with 18 bases sitting between them. Germline CDR1 reads SGDLS; CDR2 reads YYNGEE.